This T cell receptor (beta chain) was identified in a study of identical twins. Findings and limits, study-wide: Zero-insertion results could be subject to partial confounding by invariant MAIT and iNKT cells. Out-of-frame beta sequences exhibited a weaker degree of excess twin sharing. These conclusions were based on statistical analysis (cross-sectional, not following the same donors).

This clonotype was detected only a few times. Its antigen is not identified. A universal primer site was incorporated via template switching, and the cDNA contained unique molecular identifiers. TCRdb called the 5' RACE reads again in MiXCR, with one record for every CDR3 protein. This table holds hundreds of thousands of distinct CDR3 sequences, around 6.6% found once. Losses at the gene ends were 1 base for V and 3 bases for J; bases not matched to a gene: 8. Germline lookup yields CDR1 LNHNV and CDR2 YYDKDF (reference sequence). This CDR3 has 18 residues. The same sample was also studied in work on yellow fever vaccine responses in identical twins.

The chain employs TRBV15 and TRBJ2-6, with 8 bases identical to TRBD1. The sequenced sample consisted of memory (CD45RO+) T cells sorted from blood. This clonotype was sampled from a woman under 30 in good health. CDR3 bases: TGTGCCACCAGCAGAGTTCAGGGGGCTAGTTATGGGGCCAACGTCCTGACTTTC. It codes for CATSRVQGASYGANVLTF.